Shown below are 21 T cell receptor beta chains from a single sample sequenced in a study of blood T cell repertoires in COVID-19. This table comes from immunoSEQ multiplex PCR, and its TCRdb copy is limited to in-frame clones, with some not included. The data hold about 280,000 clones, with roughly 85% observed a single time. Sample: PBMCs or T cells enriched from blood (not recorded which). The origin of the receptors is a woman aged 45 to 65 who had recovered from COVID-19.

This rearrangement joins TRBV5-1 to TRBJ2-2; D not resolved. The length of the CDR3 is 14 residues. V was shortened by 0 bases and J by 1 base, with 4 bases between the two germline ends. The germline gives CDR1 SGHRS, CDR2 YFSETQ. The CDR3 is CASSLEQNTGELFF. CDR3 sequence (DNA): TGCGCCAGCAGCTTGGAACAGAACACCGGGGAGCTGTTTTTT.

The CDR3 nucleotides read TGTGCCTGGAGTGAGACTCGGAACTATGGCTACACCTTC. It yields the protein CAWSETRNYGYTF. This chain joins TRBV30 and TRBJ1-2; no reliable D call. This CDR3 region has 13 residues. Germline CDR1 and CDR2: GTSNPN and SVGIG (reference sequence). V was pared by 1 base and J by 2 bases, with 8 bases between.

The chain joins TRBV7-3 to TRBJ1-1; perhaps TRBD1 as D (5 bases). Germline lookup yields CDR1 SGHTA and CDR2 FQGTGA. The CDR3 sequence is 15 residues long. V was clipped by 2 bases and J by 1 base, with 11 bases between them. The CDR3 spells CASSLSPGSNTEAFF. CDR3 coding DNA: TGTGCCAGCAGCTTATCGCCAGGGTCGAACACTGAAGCTTTCTTT.

The CDR3 here is CASSRRGSAEKLFF. CDR3 in DNA: TGTGCCAGCAGCCGTAGGGGGTCGGCGGAAAAACTGTTTTTT. V gene TRBV19 combines with J gene TRBJ1-4; D is perhaps TRBD1 (6 bases). V lost 9 bases and J lost 8, with 19 bases in between. The germline gives CDR1 LNHDA, CDR2 SQIVND (reference sequence). This CDR3 has 14 amino acids.

The V and J genes are TRBV7-2 and TRBJ2-3; 14 bases match TRBD2. The CDR3 length is 12 residues. After removal of 4 bases from V and 14 bases from J, the junction contained 2 bases not matched to a gene. Germline V CDR1 and CDR2: SGHTA, FQGNSA. The CDR3 DNA reads TGTGCCAGCAGCTACGGACTAGCGGGGGGGTATTTT. This encodes CASSYGLAGGYF.

The rearrangement joins TRBV28 to TRBJ1-5; TRBD1 agrees at 9 bases. After removal of 6 bases from V and 1 base from J, the junction contained 4 bases not matched to a gene. Looked up from germline, CDR1 is MDHEN and CDR2 is SYDVKM. This CDR3 contains 15 residues. CDR3 bases: TGTGCCAGCAGAACGGGACAGGGCAGCAATCAGCCCCAGCATTTT. It yields the protein CASRTGQGSNQPQHF.

In this sample, this clone turned up once. The rearrangement joins TRBV7-2 to TRBJ2-2; 9 nucleotides align to TRBD2. CDR1 and CDR2 (germline): SGHTA, FQGNSA. The CDR3 covers 17 residues. J was trimmed by 5 bases and V by 1 base; bases with no gene match: 8. The CDR3 loop is CASSLVGVAGDTGELFF. The DNA for the CDR3 is TGTGCCAGCAGCTTAGTAGGGGTAGCGGGGGATACCGGGGAGCTGTTTTTT.

The genes are TRBV5-6 and TRBJ2-5, with a tentative D call TRBD2 (5 bases). Trimming took off 1 base at V and 9 bases at J, with 25 bases between the two ends. The CDR3 covers 17 residues. Germline V gene lookup returns CDR1 SGHDT and CDR2 YYEEEE. CDR3 residues: CASSLSVGRAGSEAQYF. CDR3 in DNA: TGTGCCAGCAGCTTGTCAGTGGGTCGGGCGGGCTCTGAGGCCCAGTACTTC.

This rearrangement joins TRBV20-1 to TRBJ2-5; TRBD2 agrees at 12 bases. The CDR3 spans 16 residues. Germline V CDR1 and CDR2: DFQATT, SNEGSKA (reference sequence). V shed 3 bases, J shed 5 bases, and the junction held 10 bases outside the gene matches. The CDR3 DNA is TGCAGTGCTAGTCCGTCTAGCGGGAGGGCCCTGGAGACCCAGTACTTC. Encoded protein: CSASPSSGRALETQYF.

The rearrangement joins TRBV2 to TRBJ1-1, with D hard to call. The CDR3 runs to 12 residues. The germline V gene encodes CDR1 SNHLY and CDR2 FYNNEI. Deletions cut 3 bases from V and 1 base from J, with 3 bases between. CDR3 bases: TGTGCCAGCAGTGACCAGAACACTGAAGCTTTCTTT. Amino acids: CASSDQNTEAFF.

In this sample, this clone turned up a few times. Additional DNA sequences in this sample encode the identical CDR3. The rearrangement uses TRBV6-5 and TRBJ1-2, with D unresolved. CDR1 and CDR2 from the germline V gene are MNHEY and SVGAGI. CDR3 length: 13 amino acids. Trimming removed 5 bases at V and 3 bases at J, with 10 bases between. The CDR3 DNA reads as TGTGCCAGCAGTCTTTCCGGGGACTATGGCTACACCTTC. It specifies CASSLSGDYGYTF.

The CDR3: CASSVIGQGPTDTQYF. The CDR3 DNA follows: TGTGCCAGCAGTGTAATTGGACAGGGTCCCACAGATACGCAGTATTTT. J is TRBJ2-3 and V is TRBV6-1; 8 nucleotides line up with TRBD1. The CDR3 contains 16 residues. The ends lost 4 bases at V and 2 bases at J; junction bases unmatched: 8. CDR1 and CDR2 (germline): MNHNS, SASEGT.

The chain combines TRBV14 with TRBJ1-1; D remains ambiguous. The CDR3 runs 17 residues. With 0 bases removed from V and 0 bases from J, the gap between germline ends came to 14 bases. CDR1 is SGHDN and CDR2 is FVKESK in the germline V gene. CDR3 coding DNA: TGTGCCAGCAGCCAAGATTACGGCGGTCGGCTGAACACTGAAGCTTTCTTT. Its translation: CASSQDYGGRLNTEAFF.

This clone was observed a handful of times. The genes are TRBV4-2 and TRBJ1-2; D gene uncertain. The length of the CDR3 is 15 residues. Trimming removed 0 bases from V and 4 bases from J, with 12 bases in between. CDR1 is LGHNA, CDR2 YNFKEQ, per germline. In nucleotides, the CDR3 is TGTGCCAGCAGCCAAGATCGCCGGGAGGGCTATGGCTACACCTTC. Its protein product is CASSQDRREGYGYTF.

The J gene is TRBJ2-7, the V gene TRBV27; possible D gene TRBD2, 5 bases. The CDR3 spans 15 residues. With 2 bases removed from V and 0 bases from J, the gap between germline ends came to 11 bases. CDR1 MNHEY and CDR2 SMNVEV come from the germline V gene (reference sequence). CDR3 region: CASSLRGLLSYEQYF. For the CDR3, the DNA is TGTGCCAGCAGTTTACGTGGACTCCTCTCCTACGAGCAGTACTTC.

This clone came up a few times. The chain employs TRBV5-5 and TRBJ1-1, with 8 bases lining up with TRBD1. V gave up 1 base and J gave up 4 bases; unmatched junction bases: 6. Germline V lookup: CDR1 SGHKS, CDR2 YYEKEE (reference sequence). CDR3 length: 15 amino acids. DNA of the CDR3: TGTGCCAGCAGCTTGACGGACAGGGAGGTCACTGAAGCTTTCTTT. Its protein product is CASSLTDREVTEAFF.

The V call is TRBV24-1, the J call TRBJ1-2; TRBD1 might be the D (5 bases). The CDR3 totals 13 residues. V shed 10 bases and J shed 6 bases, with 17 bases lying between them. Germline-derived CDR1 and CDR2 are KGHDR and SFDVKD. The CDR3 DNA reads TGTGCCACTCAAGGGGACTCCGGCCATGGCTACACCTTC. Translating gives CATQGDSGHGYTF.

The rearrangement joins TRBV14 to TRBJ1-6; TRBD1 might be the D (5 bases). V dropped 4 bases and J dropped 6 bases, with 13 bases sitting between them. CDR1 and CDR2 (germline): SGHDN, FVKESK. The CDR3 runs 15 residues. The CDR3 DNA reads as TGTGCCAGCAGCCCGTACACAGGATTTAATTCACCCCTCCACTTT. Translated: CASSPYTGFNSPLHF.

This clone came up a few times. This chain connects TRBV7-9 to TRBJ1-1; D might be TRBD1 (6 bases). This CDR3 contains 17 residues. The V gene's germline CDR1 is SEHNR and CDR2 FQNEAQ (reference sequence). V was trimmed by 5 bases and J by 1 base, leaving 20 bases between them. As DNA, the CDR3 is TGTGCCAGCAGCCCTTTATGGACCGGACAGCGGAACACTGAAGCTTTCTTT. The encoded protein is CASSPLWTGQRNTEAFF.

V is TRBV20-1 and J is TRBJ1-1; D may be TRBD1 (6 bases). The germline CDR1 and CDR2 sequences are DFQATT and SNEGSKA (reference sequence). The germline V and J ends were trimmed by 2 bases and 7 bases, with 8 bases remaining between them. CDR3 length: 11 amino acids. The CDR3 is CSARRTVEAFF. As DNA, the CDR3 is TGCAGTGCTAGACGGACAGTTGAAGCTTTCTTT.

The chain recombines TRBV7-9 with TRBJ2-7; 8 nucleotides line up with TRBD1. The CDR3 contains 14 residues. Looked up from germline, CDR1 is SEHNR and CDR2 is FQNEAQ (reference sequence). V lost 5 bases to trimming and J lost 5 bases; unmatched junction nucleotides: 8. The CDR3 DNA follows: TGTGCCAGCAGCACCGACAGGGGAGGCCACGAGCAGTACTTC. Translated: CASSTDRGGHEQYF.